The T cell receptor (beta chain) described here comes from a study of OX40 agonist ivuxolimab in advanced cancers. A history of autoimmune disease or systemic immunosuppression excluded patients. The assay was immunoSEQ multiplex PCR, and TCRdb's table has in-frame clones only and misses some. In the table there are 35,000 to 55,000 clones, 75% to 85% of which are singletons. The germline V and J ends were trimmed by 1 base and 3 bases, with 3 bases remaining between them. Per the germline V gene, CDR1 is SGHAT and CDR2 is FQNNGV. The CDR3 length is 13 residues. The chain is built from TRBV11-2 and TRBJ1-4; no clear D gene. The TCR comes from an adult with an advanced solid tumor such as melanoma, head and neck, liver or kidney cancer. This sample comprised CD4+ or CD8+ T cells sorted from blood, obtained in a trial of the OX40 agonist ivuxolimab. The CDR3 coding sequence is TGTGCCAGCAGCTTAGGGTCTAATGAAAAACTGTTTTTT. Protein sequence: CASSLGSNEKLFF.